This passage covers 16 T cell receptor beta chains from one sample sequenced in a study of T cells in Graves' hyperthyroidism and ophthalmopathy. Amplification of TCR beta CDR3 regions was performed using RNA transcripts as template. The HTBI primer set served for first-round RT-PCR of the TCR CDR3. TCRdb passed the multiplex PCR reads through MiXCR, listing each CDR3 protein once. Of around 420,000 distinct CDR3 sequences detected, around 14% appear once; the ten largest clones hold around 7.7%. Sequencing was done on a sample of blood. The receptors originated from a woman aged 18-29 years with Graves' hyperthyroidism.

This clonotype was counted at least ten times. The chain couples TRBV30 to TRBJ2-1; 8 nucleotides match TRBD2. Germline V CDR1 and CDR2: GTSNPN, SVGIG (reference sequence). After removal of 0 bases from V and 13 bases from J, the junction contained 8 bases not matched to a gene. This CDR3 region has 13 residues. CDR3 loop: CAWSVNGAGAQFF. In nucleotides, the CDR3 is TGTGCCTGGAGTGTAAATGGAGCGGGGGCTCAGTTCTTC.

This clonotype was seen repeatedly, ten times or more. CDR3 region: CASSLTRATEAFF. The CDR3 DNA is TGTGCCAGCAGTTTAACACGGGCCACTGAAGCTTTCTTT. This chain joins TRBV27 and TRBJ1-1, with no clear D. V was shortened by 2 bases and J by 4 bases, with 8 bases between the two germline ends. The length of the CDR3 is 13 residues. Germline V lookup: CDR1 MNHEY, CDR2 SMNVEV (reference sequence).

This clonotype was detected a few times. The chain links TRBV5-4 to TRBJ2-7, with TRBD1 matching 9 bases. From germline, CDR1 is SGHNT and CDR2 YYREEE (reference sequence). J lost 6 bases, V lost 2 bases, and 6 bases had no gene match. The CDR3 is made up of 14 amino acids. The CDR3 here is CASSFRDRVVEQYF. CDR3 coding DNA: TGTGCCAGCAGCTTCCGGGACAGGGTGGTCGAGCAGTACTTC.

This clonotype turned up a few times. This chain connects TRBV28 to TRBJ2-1; 7 nucleotides line up with TRBD2. The CDR3 sequence is 12 residues long. Germline V lookup: CDR1 MDHEN, CDR2 SYDVKM. The V segment lost 6 bases and the J segment 9 bases; nucleotides outside the gene matches: 5. The CDR3 DNA reads as TGTGCCAGCAGCGGACTAGTAGGTGAGCAGTTCTTC. It specifies CASSGLVGEQFF.

Concerning this clonotype: This sequence may be a read error, since a much larger clone differs from it by one base. This sequence joins TRBV19 and TRBJ2-3, with 8 positions matching TRBD1. The germline V gene has CDR1 LNHDA and CDR2 SQIVND (reference sequence). This CDR3 region has 17 residues. The DNA of the CDR3 is TGTGCCAGTAGTAGATTCGGACAGGGCCTCCTCACAGATACGCGGTATTTT. Amino acids: CASSRFGQGLLTDTRYF.

This clonotype appeared many times. CDR3 in amino acids: CSAKATSAYEQYF. The CDR3 nucleotides are TGCAGTGCTAAAGCGACGTCCGCCTACGAGCAGTACTTC. The chain employs TRBV20-1 and TRBJ2-7; D is unresolved. V gave up 4 bases and J gave up 2 bases, with 12 bases separating them. The length of the CDR3 is 13 residues. Germline CDR1 is DFQATT and CDR2 is SNEGSKA (reference sequence).

In its sample, this clonotype was seen a few times. Relative to the germline gene, one junction end is altered; a read error may explain this. In DNA form, the CDR3 reads TGTGCCAGCAGTGAAAGGACAGGCTCCTTTAATTCACCCCTCCACTTT. Its translation: CASSERTGSFNSPLHF. The rearrangement uses TRBV2 and TRBJ1-6; 7 bases are shared with TRBD1. CDR3 length: 16 residues. Germline CDR1 is SNHLY and CDR2 is FYNNEI.

This clonotype was observed at least ten times. The chain has TRBV28 and TRBJ2-7; the match to TRBD2 covers 7 bases. Germline CDR1 MDHEN, CDR2 SYDVKM. With 8 bases clipped from V and 5 bases from J, the junction kept 9 bases outside the gene matches. This CDR3 contains 13 residues. CDR3 in amino acids: CASGRESGDEQYF. In nucleotides, the CDR3 is TGTGCCAGCGGAAGAGAAAGCGGGGACGAGCAGTACTTC.

This clonotype was detected only a few times. With a much larger clone just one base away, this may be a read error. This sequence joins TRBV11-3 and TRBJ2-2; TRBD2 is a possible D gene (6 bases). The CDR3 runs to 14 residues. The germline V gene has CDR1 SGHNT and CDR2 YENEEA. V was clipped by 4 bases and J by 3 bases, with 9 bases between them. The CDR3 DNA reads as TGTGCCAGCAGCTCCGGGACTTACACCGGGGAGCTGTTTTTT. It translates to CASSSGTYTGELFF. Together with reference TRBV11-3 and TRBJ2-2, the CDR3 gives the full variable domain: EAGVVQSPRYKIIEKKQPVAFWCNPISGHNTLYWYLQNLGQGPELLIRYENEEAVDDSQLPKDRFSAERLKGVDSTLKIQPAELGDSAVYLCASSSGTYTGELFFGEGSRLTVL.

This clonotype was counted only a few times. The chain uses TRBV7-6 and TRBJ2-1; D is unresolved. The length of the CDR3 is 14 residues. Germline CDR1 is SGHVS and CDR2 is FNYEAQ. Trimming removed 4 bases at V and 2 bases at J, with 9 bases between. The CDR3 coding sequence is TGTGCCAGCAGCTCAGAAGTCCCCTACAATGAGCAGTTCTTC. This translates into CASSSEVPYNEQFF.

The chain has TRBV5-1 and TRBJ1-6; TRBD1 matches at 10 bases. The germline V gene encodes CDR1 SGHRS and CDR2 YFSETQ. V shed 4 bases and J 10 bases; nucleotides not matched to a gene: 8. The CDR3 is 15 amino acids. The CDR3 sequence: CASSGRTGGESPLHF. Written as DNA, the CDR3 is TGCGCCAGCAGCGGCAGGACAGGGGGGGAGTCACCCCTCCACTTT. The full variable domain, rest sourced from reference TRBV5-1 and TRBJ1-6, is KAGVTQTPRYLIKTRGQQVTLSCSPISGHRSVSWYQQTPGQGLQFLFEYFSETQRNKGNFPGRFSGRQFSNSRSEMNVSTLELGDSALYLCASSGRTGGESPLHFGNGTRLTVT.

This clonotype was seen ten or more times. CDR3 DNA sequence: TGTGCCAGCAGCTCCCGGACAGGGTGGGATACGCAGTATTTT. Translated: CASSSRTGWDTQYF. V usage is TRBV11-3 and J usage is TRBJ2-3, with TRBD1 matching 8 bases. Losses at the gene ends were 4 bases for V and 6 bases for J; bases not matched to a gene: 6. Germline CDR1 reads SGHNT; CDR2 reads YENEEA. This CDR3 region has 14 residues.

This clonotype was recorded many times. The chain uses TRBV7-9 and TRBJ1-2; D is undetermined. The germline gives CDR1 SEHNR, CDR2 FQNEAQ (reference sequence). V dropped 5 bases and J dropped 4 bases, with 5 bases sitting between them. The CDR3 consists of 11 residues. CDR3: CASSPPYGYTF. The CDR3 DNA follows: TGTGCCAGCAGCCCCCCCTATGGCTACACCTTC.

This clonotype was recorded many times. This chain connects TRBV7-9 to TRBJ2-1, with TRBD2 matching over 15 bases. CDR3 length: 19 amino acids. With V trimmed by 4 bases and J by 2 bases, 9 bases remained unmatched. The germline gives CDR1 SEHNR, CDR2 FQNEAQ (reference sequence). The CDR3 DNA sequence: TGTGCCAGCAGCTCCCGGACTAGCGGGGGGGCTTACCCCTACAATGAGCAGTTCTTC. Its protein is CASSSRTSGGAYPYNEQFF.

This chain uses TRBV11-2 with TRBJ1-5; D not resolved. The CDR3 sequence is 17 residues long. V gave up 7 bases and J gave up 6 bases, with 25 bases separating them. CDR1 is SGHAT, CDR2 FQNNGV, per germline. CDR3 residues: CASTMEDGWSGSQPQHF. CDR3 DNA sequence: TGTGCCAGCACCATGGAGGACGGTTGGAGCGGAAGTCAGCCCCAGCATTTT.

This clonotype was counted many times. The chain is built from TRBV27 and TRBJ1-1; possible D gene TRBD1, 5 bases. The CDR3 has 11 amino acids. Germline V gene lookup returns CDR1 MNHEY and CDR2 SMNVEV (reference sequence). CDR3 DNA: TGTGCAACAAGAGGGGTCACTGAAGCTTTCTTT. This sequence encodes CATRGVTEAFF.